This TCR beta chain was profiled in a study of cytomegalovirus exposure and HLA in healthy donors. Findings and limits, study-wide: Accurate prediction of HLA-A and HLA-B alleles (for most subjects) was reportedly achieved from TCR beta sequences.

Germline V CDR1 and CDR2: MNHEY, SVGAGI. The CDR3 has 15 amino acids. V lost 5 bases to trimming and J lost 0 bases, with 11 bases between them. In the case of this clone: Its matching antigen is unknown.

The PCR used 60 Vbeta and 13 Jbeta primers. Using immunoSEQ multiplex PCR, the repertoire was profiled, and TCRdb retains in-frame clones only, with some absent. The sample has 150,000 to 200,000 clones; 65% to 85% are singletons. The sequenced sample was PBMCs. The chain employs TRBV6-5 and TRBJ2-1; the D gene is possibly TRBD2 (5 bases). This sequence was found in a man aged 40-49 years in good health and CMV-seropositive. The chain's CDR3 is CASSPTGNSYNEQFF. DNA for the CDR3: TGTGCCAGCAGTCCCACGGGGAACTCCTACAATGAGCAGTTCTTC.